These 16 T cell receptor beta chains were all obtained from the same sample, sequenced in a study of T cells in Graves' hyperthyroidism and ophthalmopathy. Amplification yielded TCR beta CDR3 regions, with RNA transcripts as the source. First-round RT-PCR with HTBI primers amplified the TCR CDR3 region. TCRdb reanalysed the multiplex PCR reads using MiXCR and keeps one entry per CDR3 protein. The sample yields hundreds of thousands of distinct CDR3 sequences, 11% to 15% seen once. The sample was blood. The receptors originated from a woman between 18 and 29 years old with Graves' hyperthyroidism.

The rearrangement joins TRBV6-2 or TRBV6-3 to TRBJ1-5; maybe TRBD1 (6 bases). CDR3 length equals 16 residues. CDR1 and CDR2 from the germline V gene are MNHEY and SVGEGT. V shed 2 bases and J shed 0 bases, with 11 bases lying between them. In DNA, the CDR3 is TGTGCCAGCAGTTACGGGACACGTTATAGCAATCAGCCCCAGCATTTT. This encodes CASSYGTRYSNQPQHF.

The chain employs TRBV18 and TRBJ2-7; TRBD2 aligns across 15 bases. This CDR3 region has 17 residues. Germline CDR1 and CDR2: KGHSH and LQKENI. The junction had 5 bases not matched to a gene; V was cut back by 3 bases and J by 2 bases. The CDR3 sequence is CASSPPGLAGGPYEQYF. The DNA for the CDR3 is TGTGCCAGCTCACCTCCGGGACTAGCGGGAGGTCCCTACGAGCAGTACTTC.

CDR3 in amino acids: CASSPISGSDTQYF. CDR3 sequence (DNA): TGTGCCAGCAGCCCGATATCAGGATCGGATACGCAGTATTTT. The V and J genes are TRBV7-2 and TRBJ2-3, with no clear D. Germline CDR1 and CDR2: SGHTA and FQGNSA. Trimming removed 5 bases from V and 6 bases from J, with 15 bases in between. This CDR3 region has 14 residues.

The table lists this clonotype with a few counts. Germline and junction disagree at one end, which may indicate a read error. V and J are TRBV7-2 and TRBJ2-3; TRBD2 aligns across 8 bases. The CDR3 has 17 residues. Germline loops: CDR1 SGHTA, CDR2 FQGNSA. This CDR3 reads CVSSPWERESSTDTQYF. The CDR3 region has the DNA TGTGTCAGCAGCCCGTGGGAGCGGGAGTCGAGCACAGATACGCAGTATTTT.

The sample holds a few counts of this clonotype. This may stem from a read error, because a much larger clone lies one nucleotide away. The J gene is TRBJ1-5, the V gene TRBV27; no clear D gene. Per the germline V gene, CDR1 is MNHEY and CDR2 is SMNVEV (reference sequence). V lost 4 bases to trimming and J lost 2 bases, with 12 bases between them. CDR3 length: 15 residues. CDR3 sequence reads: CASSSQRAGNQPQHF. CDR3 nucleotide sequence: TGTGCCAGCAGTTCCCAGAGGGCCGGCAATCAGCCCCAGCATTTT.

This clonotype was seen a few times. This chain uses TRBV28 with TRBJ2-7; D unresolved. Per germline, CDR1 MDHEN and CDR2 SYDVKM. Trimming took 5 bases from V and 0 from J, leaving 14 bases between them. The CDR3 is made up of 15 amino acids. The CDR3 region has the DNA TGTGCCAGCAGTGGTCAAATAGCAGGCTCCTACGAGCAGTACTTC. Its translation: CASSGQIAGSYEQYF.

This clonotype was detected a few times. The chain has TRBV24-1 and TRBJ2-1; 10 bases line up with TRBD2. Germline CDR1 and CDR2: KGHDR and SFDVKD. Trimming took 5 bases from V and 4 from J; bases not matched to a gene: 7. This CDR3 has 16 amino acids. The CDR3 DNA follows: TGTGCCACCAGTGCTTCACTAGCGGGGATTTACAATGAGCAGTTCTTC. Amino acid sequence: CATSASLAGIYNEQFF.

The V call is TRBV29-1, the J call TRBJ2-7, with D hard to call. The CDR3 totals 12 residues. Germline V CDR1 and CDR2: SQVTM, ANQGSEA. V was shortened by 6 bases and J by 1 base, with 10 bases between the two germline ends. CDR3 sequence (DNA): TGCAGCGTCATTCAGGAATCCTACGAGCAGTACTTC. Encoded protein: CSVIQESYEQYF.

This clonotype was seen a few times. The chain joins TRBV6-6 to TRBJ1-4, with TRBD1 identical over 7 bases. CDR3 length: 14 amino acids. Germline V gene sequence: CDR1 MNHNY, CDR2 SVGAGI (reference sequence). J was trimmed by 11 bases and V by 1 base; bases with no gene match: 7. The CDR3 sequence: CASSYFKGAQKLFF. As DNA, the CDR3 is TGTGCCAGCAGTTACTTTAAGGGGGCGCAGAAACTGTTTTTT.

The table lists this clonotype with a few counts. A much larger clone lies a single base off, so this may be a read error. The rearrangement uses TRBV11-2 and TRBJ2-1; perhaps TRBD2 as D (6 bases). The CDR3 has 16 residues. With 5 bases removed from V and 3 bases from J, the gap between germline ends came to 17 bases. Germline V gene data show CDR1 as SGHAT and CDR2 as FQNNGV. The CDR3 sequence is CASSPEWGVNYNEQFF. The CDR3 DNA follows: TGTGCCAGCAGCCCTGAGTGGGGGGTTAACTACAATGAGCAGTTCTTC.

The chain couples TRBV7-9 to TRBJ2-7; no definite D call. The ends were cut back, 1 base at V and 5 bases at J, with 21 bases in the middle. Germline V gene sequence: CDR1 SEHNR, CDR2 FQNEAQ (reference sequence). The CDR3 consists of 17 residues. CDR3 protein: CASSLGRSFQRGDEQYF. The CDR3 DNA reads TGTGCCAGCAGCTTAGGAAGGTCGTTCCAAAGAGGCGACGAGCAGTACTTC.

The genes are TRBV4-3 and TRBJ2-3; 8 nucleotides agree with TRBD2. This CDR3 contains 15 residues. V dropped 2 bases and J dropped 6; count of bases not matched to a gene: 7. In germline, CDR1 is LGHNA, CDR2 YSLEER. CDR3 sequence reads: CASSQSGTSSDTQYF. In nucleotides, the CDR3 is TGCGCCAGCAGCCAATCCGGGACTAGTTCCGATACGCAGTATTTT.

This clonotype was seen a few times. The J gene is TRBJ1-2, the V gene TRBV5-4; D may be TRBD1 (5 bases). The germline gives CDR1 SGHNT, CDR2 YYREEE (reference sequence). This CDR3 contains 16 residues. The ends were cut back, 5 bases at V and 5 bases at J, with 22 bases in the middle. The CDR3 loop reads CASSFKRLGLNYGYTF. DNA of the CDR3: TGTGCCAGCAGTTTTAAACGATTGGGACTTAATTATGGCTACACCTTC.

Ten or more counts support this clonotype. V is TRBV13 and J is TRBJ2-7, with D unclear. Trimming shortened V by 3 bases and J by 5 bases, and 11 bases separated the two germline ends. The CDR3 loop spans 13 amino acids. Germline CDR1 is PRHDT and CDR2 is FYEKMQ (reference sequence). The CDR3, as DNA: TGTGCCAGCAGCTTGTCAGGAAATGACGAGCAGTACTTC. The encoded protein is CASSLSGNDEQYF.

This clonotype occurred many times. CDR3 residues: CASSTGTSGGSYNEQFF. For the CDR3, the DNA is TGTGCCAGCAGCACCGGGACTAGCGGGGGTTCCTACAATGAGCAGTTCTTC. This chain joins TRBV5-5 and TRBJ2-1, with TRBD2 identical over 14 bases. J was trimmed by 1 base and V by 4 bases; bases with no gene match: 4. CDR3 size: 17 residues. Germline CDR1 and CDR2: SGHKS and YYEKEE (reference sequence).

The chain carries TRBV20-1 and TRBJ2-3; D is tentatively TRBD1 or TRBD2 (7 bases each). Trimming shortened V by 6 bases and J by 6 bases, and 19 bases separated the two germline ends. This CDR3 has 14 amino acids. Germline V gives CDR1 DFQATT, CDR2 SNEGSKA (reference sequence). The CDR3 sequence: CSARGGGPGDTQYF. Here the CDR3 DNA reads TGCAGTGCCAGGGGGGGAGGGCCGGGTGATACGCAGTATTTT.